The rows below give T cell receptor beta chains drawn from one sample of a study of blood T cell repertoires in COVID-19. The protocol was immunoSEQ multiplex PCR, while the TCRdb copy is restricted to in-frame clones and leaves out a portion. The sample comprises some 200,000 clones, around 85% of which are singletons, and 2.4% rests with the top ten. Sequencing input: peripheral blood. The receptors were gathered from a woman in her sixties or seventies with COVID-19, enrolled during active disease. The CDR3 runs from the conserved cysteine through the conserved F or W. The order of the fields is clone size, D gene, CDR3 length, V gene, J gene, CDR3 protein, CDR3 DNA. The D gene is left open where the match is weak. Clone size appears in some rows only: once, few, many, or a class for an expanded clone.

>-|-|15|TRBV7-6|TRBJ1-6
CASSLSPGRQSPLHF
TGTGCCAGCAGCTTATCGCCAGGGCGGCAATCACCCCTCCACTTT
>-|TRBD1|14|TRBV7-2|TRBJ1-2
CASSLGTGRYGYTF
TGTGCCAGCAGCTTAGGGACAGGGCGCTATGGCTACACCTTC
>few|-|16|TRBV13|TRBJ1-4
CASSPKSLPGGEKLFF
TGTGCCAGCAGCCCTAAATCGCTCCCTGGAGGTGAAAAACTGTTTTTT
>-|-|16|TRBV15|TRBJ2-3
CATSRASGAGTDTQYF
TGTGCCACCAGCAGAGCCTCAGGGGCAGGCACAGATACGCAGTATTTT
>-|TRBD2|15|TRBV11-3|TRBJ2-1
CASSLTSGLYNEQFF
TGTGCCAGCAGCTTGACTAGCGGGCTTTACAATGAGCAGTTCTTC
>-|-|15|TRBV4-3|TRBJ2-1
CASSQDLGSYNEQFF
TGCGCCAGCAGCCAAGATCTTGGCAGTTACAATGAGCAGTTCTTC
>once|-|14|TRBV6-1|TRBJ2-7
CASSEVGRQYEQYF
TGTGCCAGCAGTGAGGTCGGCAGGCAGTACGAGCAGTACTTC
>few|-|13|TRBV4-3|TRBJ1-5
CASSKGLDQPQHF
TGCGCCAGCAGCAAAGGGCTCGATCAGCCCCAGCATTTT
>-|-|13|TRBV11-3|TRBJ2-1
CASSLGQNNEQFF
TGTGCCAGCAGCTTAGGCCAGAACAATGAGCAGTTCTTC
>-|-|16|TRBV7-9|TRBJ1-1
CASSLGAGGMNTEAFF
TGTGCCAGCAGCTTAGGGGCCGGGGGGATGAACACTGAAGCTTTCTTT
>-|-|12|TRBV6-1|TRBJ1-2
CASSEGQGGYTF
TGTGCCAGCAGTGAGGGACAAGGCGGCTACACCTTC
>-|TRBD1|14|TRBV6-5|TRBJ1-2
CASTQIGGPWGYTF
TGTGCCAGCACCCAGATAGGGGGCCCTTGGGGCTACACCTTC
>few|-|13|TRBV24-1|TRBJ2-5
CATSGAGAETQYF
TGTGCCACCAGTGGGGCAGGGGCTGAGACCCAGTACTTC
>-|-|15|TRBV4-2|TRBJ1-2
CASSQDSAGPYGYTF
TGTGCCAGCAGCCAAGATTCCGCGGGGCCCTATGGCTACACCTTC
>once|-|15|TRBV25-1|TRBJ2-7
CASSGEIGWTAEQYF
TGTGCCAGCAGTGGAGAAATCGGCTGGACAGCTGAGCAGTACTTC
>-|TRBD1|13|TRBV11-3|TRBJ1-2
CASSKGTGVGYTF
TGTGCCAGCAGTAAAGGGACAGGGGTTGGCTACACCTTC
>-|-|13|TRBV4-1|TRBJ1-1
CASSPPGETEAFF
TGCGCCAGCAGCCCCCCAGGGGAGACTGAAGCTTTCTTT
>-|TRBD1|15|TRBV2|TRBJ2-7
CASSEAGQGSYEQYF
TGTGCCAGCAGCGAAGCGGGACAGGGGTCCTACGAGCAGTACTTC
>-|-|12|TRBV29-1|TRBJ1-5
CSVKSSNQPQHF
TGCAGCGTCAAATCTAGCAATCAGCCCCAGCATTTT
>-|TRBD1|15|TRBV6-5|TRBJ1-2
CASSRDRGRNYGYTF
TGTGCCAGCAGCCGGGACAGGGGCAGAAACTATGGCTACACCTTC
>-|TRBD1|17|TRBV5-5|TRBJ2-1
CASSSTPWGQGMGEQFF
TGTGCCAGCAGCTCTACGCCCTGGGGACAGGGGATGGGGGAGCAGTTCTTC
>-|TRBD1|17|TRBV19|TRBJ1-2
CASSDHPRTGQGDGYTF
TGTGCCAGTAGTGACCACCCCCGCACGGGACAGGGAGATGGCTACACCTTC
>-|TRBD1|14|TRBV24-1|TRBJ2-1
CAVSRDRGLYEQFF
TGTGCCGTCTCCCGGGACAGGGGTTTGTATGAGCAGTTCTTC
>-|TRBD1|16|TRBV3-1/TRBV3-2|TRBJ1-1
CASSHKTGVLNTEAFF
TGTGCCAGCAGCCACAAGACAGGGGTTTTGAACACTGAAGCTTTCTTT
>-|TRBD1|15|TRBV27|TRBJ1-5
CASSPQTGGYQPQHF
TGTGCCAGCAGTCCTCAAACAGGGGGCTATCAGCCCCAGCATTTT
>-|TRBD2|19|TRBV23-1|TRBJ2-1
CASSRGGGRICSVVDEQFF
TGCGCCAGCAGTCGCGGGGGCGGGAGGATATGTAGTGTCGTGGATGAGCAGTTCTTC
>-|TRBD1|16|TRBV7-2|TRBJ1-4
CASSLRRGQGREKLFF
TGTGCCAGCAGCTTAAGAAGAGGACAGGGACGTGAAAAACTGTTTTTT
>-|-|14|TRBV5-6|TRBJ1-4
CASSWSPSDEKLFF
TGTGCCAGCAGCTGGAGCCCCTCCGACGAAAAACTGTTTTTT
>-|TRBD1|14|TRBV7-8|TRBJ2-1
CASSDRQGLYEQFF
TGTGCCAGCAGCGATCGACAGGGTCTGTATGAGCAGTTCTTC
>once|TRBD2|16|TRBV6-2/TRBV6-3|TRBJ2-3
CASSYGAGDLTDTQYF
TGTGCCAGCAGTTACGGAGCGGGAGATCTTACAGATACGCAGTATTTT